Given below is one T cell receptor beta chain in context. In the original workflow: Counts of nucleated cells, estimated from reference gene primer amplification, were obtained. Produced via immunoSEQ multiplex PCR; TCRdb's table is partial and in-frame only. The V and J calls and clone size come from that table; D and trimming were worked out from the DNA. The table has approximately 89,000 clones, nearly 95% seen once. The data belong to a study of blood T cell repertoires in COVID-19. Study details: Whether acute or convalescent, the COVID-19 samples came from the United States, Italy and Spain.

Between the trimmed V and J ends, which lost 6 bases and 4 bases, there was a span of 9 bases. Germline CDR1 reads SEHNR; CDR2 reads FQNEAQ (reference sequence). The CDR3 sequence is 12 residues long. The clonotype originates from a human donor with active COVID-19. The donor label of this sample is uncertain. The source material was peripheral blood. The chain couples TRBV7-9 to TRBJ1-1, with D perhaps matching TRBD1 (5 bases). The CDR3 nucleotides read TGTGCCAGCAGGGGGCAGGGCACTGAAGCTTTCTTT. The encoded protein is CASRGQGTEAFF.